The entry below describes one T cell receptor (beta chain). Its specificity is unknown. The entry originates in a study of T cell responses to AZD1222 COVID-19 vaccine. Some clones are missing from TCRdb's copy, which holds only in-frame ones; the method was immunoSEQ multiplex PCR. The sample comprises tens of thousands of clones, about 90% of which are singletons, and under 5% rests with the top ten. Study results and limitations: Donor demographics were predominantly white British with a female majority; clonal diversity may be underestimated.

The source was peripheral blood, collected on day 0 of MenACWY control vaccination. This sequence originates from an adult in good health.

The CDR3 DNA is TGTGCCAGTAGCGACAGGGGCGACTATAATGAAAAACTGTTTTTT. It translates to CASSDRGDYNEKLFF. This chain connects TRBV19 to TRBJ1-4; TRBD1 matches 8 bases. The CDR3 is made up of 15 amino acids. CDR1 is LNHDA, CDR2 SQIVND, per germline (reference sequence). The V gene end was trimmed by 6 bases and the J gene end by 4 bases; junction bases not matched to a gene: 7.